This T cell receptor beta chain is drawn from a study of untreated major depressive disorder. General study findings and limits: TRBV25-01 and TRBV02-01 usage differences were not statistically significant.

Turning to this clone: Its specificity is unknown.

Sequencing used immunoSEQ multiplex PCR; TCRdb keeps in-frame clones, though not all of them. The sample includes 15,000 to 20,000 clones, about 85% of them seen just once. Germline CDR1 MNHEY, CDR2 SMNVEV (reference sequence). The CDR3 is 15 amino acids. The V and J ends lost 6 bases and 2 bases respectively, with 16 bases between them. Thawed PBMCs underwent magnetic negative selection for CD4+ T cells. The receptor was derived from a woman aged 25 to 39 in good health. The sequencing sample was made of CD4+ T cells from PBMCs. The chain combines TRBV27 with TRBJ1-2; possible D gene TRBD1, 5 bases. CDR3 loop: CASSKQAGGNYGYTF. CDR3 sequence (DNA): TGTGCCAGCAGCAAACAGGCCGGGGGGAACTATGGCTACACCTTC.